The entry below describes one T cell receptor beta chain. TCRdb keeps only in-frame clones here, not all; method: immunoSEQ multiplex PCR. The table has around 100,000 clones, around 87% seen once. The time point denotes: pretreatment peripheral blood. The sample is drawn from a study of PD-L1 blockade in urothelial cancer. Germline CDR1 and CDR2: SEHNR and FQNEAQ (reference sequence). J was trimmed by 1 base and V by 5 bases; bases with no gene match: 10. CDR3 size: 17 residues. V is TRBV7-9 and J is TRBJ1-5, with 8 nucleotides matching TRBD1. The TCR originated in a man between 60 and 70 years old with urothelial cancer. The specimen comprised PBMCs, sampled around atezolizumab (anti-PD-L1) treatment. Written as DNA, the CDR3 is TGTGCCAGCAGCCGCCATCCAGGGGGCGAAAGCAATCAGCCCCAGCATTTT. Translating gives CASSRHPGGESNQPQHF.